This T cell receptor (beta chain) was captured in a study of cytomegalovirus exposure and HLA in healthy donors. General observations from the study: An observed cluster of highly shared sequence variants was recorded as a likely sequencing artifact. Three of the chains that were CMV-associated were confirmed in vitro to be specific for CMV antigens.

The germline gives CDR1 MNHNS, CDR2 SASEGT. Trimming took 6 bases from V and 4 from J, leaving 12 bases between them. The CDR3 consists of 13 residues. Remarks on this clone: Antigen: not known.

13 Jbeta primers and 60 Vbeta primers were used for the PCR. TCRdb's copy holds only in-frame clones and misses some; the assay was immunoSEQ multiplex PCR. The repertoire holds approximately 160,000 clones, 80% to 85% seen once, with over 4% in the top ten. The origin of this receptor is a man in his forties or fifties in good health and CMV-seropositive. The chain is built from TRBV6-1 and TRBJ1-2; D possibly corresponds to TRBD1 (6 bases). Input material: PBMCs. The CDR3 here is CASRTGQLYGYTF. CDR3 nucleotides: TGTGCCAGCAGGACCGGACAGCTCTATGGCTACACCTTC.